This T cell receptor (beta chain) derives from a study of beta chain features in type 1 diabetes. Investigators reverse transcribed all isolated RNA, so they sequenced expressed TCRB transcripts. TCRdb's copy holds only in-frame clones and misses some; the assay was immunoSEQ multiplex PCR. The data hold approximately 600,000 clones, with around 11% observed a single time. Study outcomes and limitations: Type 1 diabetes patients showed a moderate but significant shortening of TCRB CDR3s in all four CD4+ subsets.

This clone has only a few counts. The target antigen is unknown. The CDR3 contains 15 residues. V shed 0 bases and J shed 1 base, with 10 bases lying between them. Germline V CDR1 and CDR2: SGHNT, YYREEE (reference sequence). The TCR was taken from a young man with type 1 diabetes. The chain uses TRBV5-4 and TRBJ1-1; D unclear. The sequencing input was naive CD4+ T cells from blood. CDR3 residues: CASSLDATTNTEAFF. The CDR3 DNA reads TGTGCCAGCAGCTTGGACGCCACGACGAACACTGAAGCTTTCTTT.